This T cell receptor (beta chain) derives from a study of T cells in Graves' hyperthyroidism and ophthalmopathy (dated by TCRdb to the late 2010s). In the study overall: Peripheral blood was collected at initial diagnosis, before any treatment. After blood sampling, hyperthyroidism patients were treated with methimazole at a starting dose of 30 mg daily, and ophthalmopathy patients were treated with high-dose intravenous methylprednisolone. The study also compared thyroid tissue and blood T-cell repertoires from 5 to 7 Graves' hyperthyroidism patients. The 85 to 100 discovery patients were randomly split 7:3 into training and test sets. To identify TCR V-J signatures that set the groups apart, the researchers used a discovery cohort of more than 95 patients, made up of 40 to 45 with Graves' ophthalmopathy and about 59 with stable Graves' hyperthyroidism. TCR Vbeta CDR3 sequencing of 120 to 150 peripheral blood samples (43 ophthalmopathy, approximately 80 hyperthyroidism and approximately 17 progressor patients) is reported in the paper. Whether ophthalmopathy could be predicted prospectively was tested in an independent validation cohort made up of 18 hyperthyroidism patients plus 17 patients who later progressed to ophthalmopathy.

Moderately to severely active disease, a Clinical Activity Score of at least 3, a NOSPECS grade of at least 4, and a duration under 3 months were present in ophthalmopathy patients. The study excluded patients with uncontrolled infections, other autoimmune diseases, pregnancy or lactation. Diagnoses relied on clinical symptoms, serum thyroxine and TRAb, thyroid ultrasound and orbital computed tomography. PBMCs were separated from over 9 ml of fresh peripheral blood using Ficoll-Paque density gradient centrifugation. Total RNA was extracted with Trizol reagent, and quality was checked on an Agilent 2100 Bioanalyzer. The TCR beta CDR3 regions were amplified from RNA transcripts. The first round of RT-PCR for the TCR CDR3 was performed with the HTBI primer set and the Qiagen OneStep RT-PCR kit. Libraries were constructed in a second round of multiplex PCR, after which size selection and purification were carried out. The libraries were sequenced on an Illumina HiSeq2000 using paired-end 100 bp reads. Per the original workflow: SOAPnuke was used to process the raw data, throwing out any read that contained adapters or uncalled bases, had a mean Phred below 15, or lacked an exact constant-primer or identifier match. COPE v1.2.5 was used to merge high-quality paired reads, and clonotypes were defined as unique nucleotide sequences. MiTCR v1.1 was used to align the clonotypes against IMGT TRBV, TRBD and TRBJ reference segments. The analysis was restricted to V-J combinations with a frequency above 0.0001, which together covered 99.2% of the repertoires. A TCS score was defined as the ratio between F50 (clonal expansion) and ExV (chaos), using BLOSUM62-based TCRdist between CDR3 peptides within each V-J. Welch's t-statistics and random forest reduced just over 500 V-J features to about 12, which were used in a naive Bayes classifier (R e1071). TCRdb passed the public sequencing reads through fastp at Q25 and MiXCR, retaining productive beta sequences. Rows with a matching CDR3 protein are joined into one entry that keeps the most common DNA and genes. TCRdb assigned the V and J calls; the authors' analysis was not used. Present in this sample are 550,000 to 600,000 distinct CDR3 sequences, more than 13% of which were seen just once. Less than 9% of the sample is held by the ten biggest clonotypes.

Results and caveats for the whole study, not just this receptor: Blood samples also contained most of the expanded thyroid clonotypes (frequency above 0.001), which suggests that blood repertoires may reflect thyroid immune responses. In validation, the model predicted progression to ophthalmopathy with just under 71% sensitivity and approximately 74% specificity, a median of 6.5 months before onset. Sample size was not statistically predetermined, and investigators were not blinded to group allocation. Ophthalmopathy was separated from stable hyperthyroidism by a 13 V-J signature model, with just over 85% sensitivity and approximately 81% specificity obtained in cross-validation and 80%/75% obtained in testing.

This clonotype was recorded at least ten times. Its antigen has not been determined. No much larger clone is present one base from it, and per-base qualities are unavailable. From the cysteine through the phenylalanine, the CDR3 covers 13 amino acids. CDR3 DNA is the only sequence kept; it has 39 bases, read in frame from the first base. In the germline V gene, CDR1 corresponds to ENHRY and CDR2 to SYGVKD. V lost 3 bases and J lost 5 bases; the stretch between them is 10 bases long. The receptor was derived from a woman in her late teens or twenties with Graves' ophthalmopathy. The specimen was blood. Rearrangement joined TRBV10-3 to TRBJ1-1; too little of a D gene remains to name it. The nucleotide sequence is TGTGCCATCAGTGATGTCGGTATAACTGAAGCTTTCTTT. This encodes CAISDVGITEAFF.